This entry lists 21 T cell receptor beta chains sequenced from one sample in a study of blood T cell repertoires in COVID-19. The repertoire was sequenced with immunoSEQ multiplex PCR; TCRdb's copy has only in-frame clones and lacks some. The sample shows some 360,000 clones, approximately 91% of them seen only once. The sample was PBMCs or T cells enriched from blood (not recorded which). All receptors derive from a woman aged 25 to 39 who had been exposed to COVID-19.

The J gene is TRBJ1-6, the V gene TRBV2, with 9 bases aligning to TRBD1. The CDR3 spans 15 residues. J lost 8 bases, V lost 6 bases, and 8 bases had no gene match. CDR1 is SNHLY and CDR2 is FYNNEI in the germline V gene. CDR3 DNA: TGTGCCAGCAGCGACTCCGGGACAGGGTATTCACCCCTCCACTTT. Protein product: CASSDSGTGYSPLHF.

The chain employs TRBV19 and TRBJ2-2, with 7 bases fitting TRBD1. After removal of 5 bases from V and 5 bases from J, the junction contained 5 bases not matched to a gene. This CDR3 has 14 residues. CDR1 is LNHDA and CDR2 is SQIVND in the germline V gene (reference sequence). The chain's CDR3 is CASSPGTVTGELFF. Here the CDR3 DNA reads TGTGCCAGTAGTCCCGGGACAGTTACCGGGGAGCTGTTTTTT.

This sequence joins TRBV9 and TRBJ2-5; TRBD2 matches at 8 bases. CDR3 length: 16 residues. CDR1 and CDR2 (germline): SGDLS, YYNGEE. The ends lost 1 base at V and 4 bases at J; junction bases unmatched: 9. This chain's CDR3 is CASSVRLAGSGETQYF. The CDR3 DNA reads TGTGCCAGCAGCGTAAGATTAGCGGGATCGGGAGAGACCCAGTACTTC. Drawing the rest from reference TRBV9 and TRBJ2-5, the complete variable domain is DSGVTQTPKHLITATGQRVTLRCSPRSGDLSVYWYQQSLDQGLQFLIQYYNGEERAKGNILERFSAQQFPDLHSELNLSSLELGDSALYFCASSVRLAGSGETQYFGPGTRLLVL.

V and J are TRBV14 and TRBJ1-2, with a possible D match to TRBD1 (5 bases). The CDR3 contains 16 residues. Germline assignment: CDR1 SGHDN and CDR2 FVKESK. Deletions cut 1 base from V and 8 bases from J, with 20 bases between. CDR3 sequence reads: CASSQVARTRIGGYTF. The CDR3 DNA is TGTGCCAGCAGCCAAGTAGCCAGGACACGCATCGGCGGCTACACCTTC.

The chain is built from TRBV18 and TRBJ2-5; no firm D call. Between the trimmed V and J ends, which lost 4 bases and 5 bases, there was a span of 11 bases. This CDR3 is built from 13 residues. Germline V lookup: CDR1 KGHSH, CDR2 LQKENI. The CDR3 loop reads CASSRLYGETQYF. The DNA of the CDR3 is TGTGCCAGCTCACGGTTGTACGGGGAGACCCAGTACTTC.

The J gene is TRBJ1-4, the V gene TRBV28; D call uncertain. CDR3 length: 16 residues. Trimming shortened V by 7 bases and J by 0 bases, and 15 bases separated the two germline ends. Germline CDR1 and CDR2: MDHEN and SYDVKM. The CDR3 loop reads CASTSPVMATNEKLFF. The CDR3 coding sequence is TGTGCCAGCACCAGTCCCGTGATGGCAACTAATGAAAAACTGTTTTTT.

Only one count was recorded for this clone. The chain carries TRBV3-1 (or the pseudogene TRBV3-2) and TRBJ2-3; no definite D call. V was shortened by 0 bases and J by 2 bases, with 3 bases between the two germline ends. The germline CDR1 and CDR2 sequences are LGHDT and YNNKEL (reference sequence). CDR3 length: 13 residues. CDR3 sequence (DNA): TGTGCCAGCAGCCAAGACCACACAGATACGCAGTATTTT. Amino acid sequence: CASSQDHTDTQYF.

This clone was counted between two and nine times. The chain has TRBV29-1 and TRBJ1-1; possibly TRBD1 for D (5 bases). Per germline, CDR1 SQVTM and CDR2 ANQGSEA. The V and J ends lost 2 bases and 0 bases respectively, with 7 bases between them. The CDR3 extends over 13 amino acids. The CDR3 DNA is TGCAGCGTTGAACAGGGCGTGAACACTGAAGCTTTCTTT. Amino acid sequence: CSVEQGVNTEAFF.

The CDR3: CASGQVTNTGELFF. The DNA of the CDR3 is TGTGCCAGCGGACAGGTGACGAACACCGGGGAGCTGTTTTTT. The chain couples TRBV4-2 to TRBJ2-2, with 7 positions matching TRBD1. There are 14 residues in the CDR3. V lost 8 bases and J lost 0; bases outside the gene matches: 3. Germline V gives CDR1 LGHNA, CDR2 YNFKEQ.

This rearrangement joins TRBV28 to TRBJ1-4; D remains ambiguous. The CDR3 sequence is 15 residues long. V lost 2 bases to trimming and J lost 1 base, with 8 bases between them. Per germline, CDR1 MDHEN and CDR2 SYDVKM. The CDR3 spells CASSLTGGTNEKLFF. DNA for the CDR3: TGTGCCAGCAGTTTAACCGGTGGAACTAATGAAAAACTGTTTTTT. The full variable domain, its missing parts supplied by reference TRBV28 and TRBJ1-4, is DVKVTQSSRYLVKRTGEKVFLECVQDMDHENMFWYRQDPGLGLRLIYFSYDVKMKEKGDIPEGYSVSREKKERFSLILESASTNQTSMYLCASSLTGGTNEKLFFGSGTQLSVL.

The chain combines TRBV6-5 with TRBJ1-6; possible D gene TRBD1, 5 bases. Trimming took off 7 bases at V and 7 bases at J, with 17 bases between the two ends. The germline V gene encodes CDR1 MNHEY and CDR2 SVGAGI. This CDR3 is built from 15 residues. The CDR3 DNA is TGTGCCAGCACCCCCAGGGCCGACAGCAATTCACCCCTCCACTTT. This encodes CASTPRADSNSPLHF.

The rearrangement uses TRBV5-1 and TRBJ2-1; 13 bases are shared with TRBD2. Trimming cost V 3 bases and J 6 bases; bases outside gene matches: 6. The CDR3 is made up of 16 amino acids. Germline V gives CDR1 SGHRS, CDR2 YFSETQ. DNA of the CDR3: TGCGCCAGCAGCTCGCCGGGACTAGCGGGAACCAATGAGCAGTTCTTC. As protein: CASSSPGLAGTNEQFF. The variable domain in full, completed from reference TRBV5-1 and TRBJ2-1, reads KAGVTQTPRYLIKTRGQQVTLSCSPISGHRSVSWYQQTPGQGLQFLFEYFSETQRNKGNFPGRFSGRQFSNSRSEMNVSTLELGDSALYLCASSSPGLAGTNEQFFGPGTRLTVL.

For this clone: At one of its ends the junction is not consistent with the germline gene, which may arise from a read error. V and J are TRBV18 and TRBJ1-1; 7 nucleotides match TRBD1. Germline V CDR1 and CDR2: KGHSH, LQKENI. The CDR3 is made up of 15 amino acids. This CDR3 is CASSGEGGLNTEVFF. The CDR3 nucleotides read TGTGCCAGCTCAGGGGAAGGGGGCTTGAACACTGAAGTTTTCTTT.

The V gene is TRBV18, the J gene TRBJ2-5, with D possibly matching TRBD2 (6 bases). This CDR3 has 15 residues. V was clipped by 2 bases and J by 3 bases, with 13 bases between them. Germline V gene data show CDR1 as KGHSH and CDR2 as LQKENI. The CDR3 region is CASSPTGGGEETQYF. CDR3 sequence (DNA): TGTGCCAGCTCACCAACGGGTGGCGGGGAAGAGACCCAGTACTTC.

V is TRBV6-5 and J is TRBJ1-3; tentative D call: TRBD1 (5 bases). V was trimmed by 6 bases and J by 2 bases, leaving 11 bases between them. The CDR3 is 14 amino acids. Germline loops: CDR1 MNHEY, CDR2 SVGAGI. The CDR3, as DNA: TGTGCCAGCAGACTCAGGGTGGCTGGAAACACCATATATTTT. This gives the protein CASRLRVAGNTIYF.

The chain combines TRBV19 with TRBJ2-7, with 7 bases fitting TRBD2. Germline lookup yields CDR1 LNHDA and CDR2 SQIVND (reference sequence). The CDR3 has 16 residues. V was pared by 7 bases and J by 2 bases, with 14 bases of the junction left unmatched. CDR3 residues: CASKGWGGGGTYEQYF. CDR3 nucleotide sequence: TGTGCCAGTAAAGGATGGGGTGGCGGGGGAACCTACGAGCAGTACTTC.

The rearrangement joins TRBV27 to TRBJ1-1; TRBD1 might be the D (6 bases). Germline V gene data show CDR1 as MNHEY and CDR2 as SMNVEV (reference sequence). The CDR3 runs 15 residues. The V end was cut by 5 bases, the J end by 5 bases, with 18 bases between. The CDR3, as DNA: TGTGCCAGCAGTCACCTCAGGGGCCGAGGGACTGAAGCTTTCTTT. The encoded protein is CASSHLRGRGTEAFF.

This clone was seen a single time. The genes are TRBV5-1 and TRBJ2-5, with TRBD2 matching 16 bases. Germline V gene lookup returns CDR1 SGHRS and CDR2 YFSETQ. J was trimmed by 1 base and V by 7 bases; bases with no gene match: 7. The CDR3 consists of 17 residues. CDR3 nucleotide sequence: TGCGCCAGCCGTCCCGGGACTAGCGGGAGGGGCCAAGAGACCCAGTACTTC. This encodes CASRPGTSGRGQETQYF.

CDR3 sequence reads: CASSLVGDNSPLHF. As DNA, the CDR3 is TGCGCCAGCAGCTTGGTCGGGGATAATTCACCCCTCCACTTT. The chain has TRBV5-1 and TRBJ1-6; D remains unclear. This CDR3 is built from 14 residues. V was shortened by 0 bases and J by 5 bases, with 6 bases between the two germline ends. The germline V gene encodes CDR1 SGHRS and CDR2 YFSETQ.

V gene TRBV10-2 combines with J gene TRBJ2-3, with a weak D call TRBD1 (5 bases). CDR1 is WSHSY, CDR2 SAAADI, per germline. Trimming left V 1 base short and J 0 bases short, with 11 bases between. This CDR3 comprises 16 residues. The CDR3 sequence: CASSELWGLSTDTQYF. CDR3 sequence (DNA): TGCGCCAGCAGTGAGTTATGGGGCTTAAGCACAGATACGCAGTATTTT.

This clone was counted once. The chain employs TRBV7-3 and TRBJ1-1; D not resolved. Germline CDR1 SGHTA, CDR2 FQGTGA. The CDR3 totals 14 residues. Trimming shortened V by 2 bases and J by 0 bases, and 7 bases separated the two germline ends. CDR3 amino acids: CASSLGAMNTEAFF. The CDR3 bases are TGTGCCAGCAGCTTAGGAGCCATGAACACTGAAGCTTTCTTT.